A single sample is the source of the 15 T cell receptor beta chains below, sequenced in a study of blood T cells in healthy people across ages. Primers used in a second PCR of roughly 7 to 11 cycles were a sample-barcoded 5' primer and a J-beta primer mix. Each CDR3 protein gets one entry after TCRdb re-called the 5' RACE reads with MiXCR. This sample carries about 670,000 distinct CDR3 sequences, over 40% of them seen once, and the ten largest clones take approximately 29%. The source material was blood. Every receptor here comes from a man older than 75 in good health.

This clonotype was counted only a few times. The chain links TRBV21-1 to TRBJ1-1. TRBV21-1 is annotated as a pseudogene. The CDR3 sequence is 13 residues long. The CDR3 sequence is CATVVYMNTEAFF. CDR3 sequence (DNA): TGTGCCACCGTAGTTTACATGAACACTGAAGCTTTCTTT.

The table lists this clonotype with a few counts. The chain employs TRBV20-1 and TRBJ1-1; 8 bases fit TRBD1. This CDR3 is built from 14 residues. V was clipped by 5 bases and J by 1 base; unmatched bases: 6. Looked up from germline, CDR1 is DFQATT and CDR2 is SNEGSKA (reference sequence). CDR3 DNA sequence: TGCAGTGCTCGATATGGACAGGGGAACACTGAAGCTTTCTTT. This encodes CSARYGQGNTEAFF.

The table lists this clonotype with a few counts. The rearrangement joins TRBV4-3 to TRBJ2-5; D gene unclear. V was shortened by 0 bases and J by 4 bases, with 9 bases between the two germline ends. The germline V gene encodes CDR1 LGHNA and CDR2 YSLEER. The CDR3 runs to 14 residues. CDR3 protein: CASSQDPNSETQYF. The CDR3 DNA sequence: TGCGCCAGCAGCCAAGACCCGAACTCAGAGACCCAGTACTTC.

As regards this clonotype: A read error may be the cause here, since a much bigger clone is one base away. CDR3 DNA sequence: TGCAGTGCTAGAGATGAGGGGACCGCTGGGTTCTTC. As protein: CSARDEGTAGFF. The rearrangement uses TRBV20-1 and TRBJ2-1; D possibly matches TRBD1 or TRBD2 (5 bases each). V was trimmed by 0 bases and J by 15 bases, leaving 15 bases between them. Germline V lookup: CDR1 DFQATT, CDR2 SNEGSKA (reference sequence). The CDR3 is 12 residues long.

The genes are TRBV20-1 and TRBJ2-1, with TRBD2 matching over 9 bases. Germline assignment: CDR1 DFQATT and CDR2 SNEGSKA (reference sequence). CDR3 length equals 15 residues. The trim removed 1 base at V and 6 bases at J, leaving 7 bases unmatched. Written as DNA, the CDR3 is TGCAGTGCTAGAGCCTTGGCGGGAGGGTCCAATGAGCAGTTCTTC. Its translation: CSARALAGGSNEQFF.

This chain links TRBV5-1 with TRBJ2-7; 8 nucleotides align to TRBD1. Germline V gene sequence: CDR1 SGHRS, CDR2 YFSETQ. CDR3 length: 14 amino acids. After removal of 4 bases from V and 6 bases from J, the junction contained 9 bases not matched to a gene. CDR3 protein: CASSPTGEKSEQYF. The CDR3 region has the DNA TGCGCCAGCAGCCCGACAGGGGAGAAGAGCGAGCAGTACTTC.

The rearrangement joins TRBV6-5 to TRBJ2-1; 12 bases are a match to TRBD2. The V and J ends lost 5 bases and 6 bases, in that order; junction bases with no gene match: 2. Germline V gene data show CDR1 as MNHEY and CDR2 as SVGAGI. The CDR3 is 14 amino acids. The CDR3 DNA reads as TGTGCCAGCAGTGTACTAGCGGGAGGCAATGAGCAGTTCTTC. Its translation is CASSVLAGGNEQFF.

The chain combines TRBV30 with TRBJ2-1; possible D gene TRBD2, 6 bases. V was shortened by 2 bases and J by 6 bases, with 20 bases between the two germline ends. Looked up from germline, CDR1 is GTSNPN and CDR2 is SVGIG (reference sequence). The CDR3 has 16 amino acids. The CDR3 bases are TGTGCCTGGAGTCCCACTAGCCCCCGAACCATCAATGAGCAGTTCTTC. Encoded protein: CAWSPTSPRTINEQFF.

In this sample, this clonotype turned up a few times. The V gene is TRBV19, the J gene TRBJ2-1, with D tentatively TRBD1 or TRBD2 (5 bases each). V lost 3 bases and J lost 8, with 11 bases in between. There are 13 residues in the CDR3. Germline V gives CDR1 LNHDA, CDR2 SQIVND (reference sequence). This CDR3 reads CASSIGGPYEQFF. The CDR3 DNA reads TGTGCCAGTAGTATTGGGGGTCCCTATGAGCAGTTCTTC.

V and J are TRBV7-2 and TRBJ2-7; 13 bases are shared with TRBD2. Germline trimming cut 5 bases from V and 6 bases from J; bases unmatched to any gene: 10. CDR1 is SGHTA and CDR2 is FQGNSA in the germline V gene. This CDR3 comprises 16 residues. In nucleotides, the CDR3 is TGTGCCAGCAGCATTACCGGGACTAGCGGGGCGGTCGAGCAGTACTTC. Its protein is CASSITGTSGAVEQYF.

The rearrangement joins TRBV5-1 to TRBJ1-1; 8 nucleotides align to TRBD1. V was pared by 0 bases and J by 7 bases, with 5 bases of the junction left unmatched. Germline V gives CDR1 SGHRS, CDR2 YFSETQ. The CDR3 loop spans 14 amino acids. The CDR3 DNA is TGCGCCAGCAGCTTGGGCGCAGGGGGCGATGAAGCTTTCTTT. This encodes CASSLGAGGDEAFF.

This clonotype has only a few counts. The CDR3 loop reads CSVGSMEQYF. CDR3 bases: TGCAGCGTTGGGTCAATGGAGCAGTACTTC. The chain carries TRBV29-1 and TRBJ2-7; no clear D gene. The ends were cut back, 4 bases at V and 7 bases at J, with 8 bases in the middle. This CDR3 region has 10 residues. CDR1 is SQVTM, CDR2 ANQGSEA, per germline.

This clonotype was picked up a small number of times. The chain combines TRBV7-2 with TRBJ2-5, with D possibly TRBD1 on 6 matching bases. V was trimmed by 5 bases and J by 3 bases, leaving 13 bases between them. This CDR3 comprises 14 residues. CDR1 is SGHTA and CDR2 is FQGNSA in the germline V gene. Written as DNA, the CDR3 is TGTGCCAGCAGCCCAGGGACACGCAAAGAGACCCAGTACTTC. Amino acid sequence: CASSPGTRKETQYF.

This clonotype was picked up a small number of times. The chain combines TRBV5-1 with TRBJ2-1; D possibly uses TRBD1 or TRBD2 (7 bases each). Trimming removed 4 bases from V and 7 bases from J, with 21 bases in between. Germline V CDR1 and CDR2: SGHRS, YFSETQ. The CDR3 runs to 16 residues. The CDR3 bases are TGCGCCAGCAGCCGTACCCAGGGGGGGTCTGTAAATGAGCAGTTCTTC. This sequence encodes CASSRTQGGSVNEQFF.

Comments on this clonotype: A read error may account for a junction end that differs from germline. J is TRBJ2-2 and V is TRBV6-5; D possibly corresponds to TRBD1 (6 bases). The CDR3 spans 16 residues. In germline, CDR1 is MNHEY, CDR2 SVGAGI. As DNA, the CDR3 is TGTGCCAGCAGCCGCGACAGGCCAAGGAACACCGGGGAGCCGTTTTTT. It translates to CASSRDRPRNTGEPFF.